This entry features one T cell receptor beta chain sequence. The antigen is undetermined. Sequenced by immunoSEQ multiplex PCR; TCRdb stores in-frame clones only, minus some. The sample consists of about 30,000 clones, roughly 76% of them appearing once. The sample originates from a study of OX40 agonist ivuxolimab in advanced cancers. Study findings and constraints: CD4+ and CD8+ blood T cells expanded clonally by week 6 at 0.1 to 3.0 mg/kg.

The CDR3 runs 18 residues. Trimming removed 0 bases from V and 7 bases from J; junction bases left unmatched: 17. In germline, CDR1 is KGHSH, CDR2 LQKENI. The source of this sequence is an adult with an advanced solid tumor such as melanoma, head and neck, liver or kidney cancer. The chain combines TRBV18 with TRBJ2-7; TRBD2 aligns across 8 bases. The sequenced sample was CD4+ or CD8+ T cells sorted from blood, obtained in a trial of the OX40 agonist ivuxolimab. CDR3 in DNA: TGTGCCAGCTCACCACCTTCAAGTCCGGCGGGAGGTCTGGGGGAGCAGTACTTC. Amino acid sequence: CASSPPSSPAGGLGEQYF.